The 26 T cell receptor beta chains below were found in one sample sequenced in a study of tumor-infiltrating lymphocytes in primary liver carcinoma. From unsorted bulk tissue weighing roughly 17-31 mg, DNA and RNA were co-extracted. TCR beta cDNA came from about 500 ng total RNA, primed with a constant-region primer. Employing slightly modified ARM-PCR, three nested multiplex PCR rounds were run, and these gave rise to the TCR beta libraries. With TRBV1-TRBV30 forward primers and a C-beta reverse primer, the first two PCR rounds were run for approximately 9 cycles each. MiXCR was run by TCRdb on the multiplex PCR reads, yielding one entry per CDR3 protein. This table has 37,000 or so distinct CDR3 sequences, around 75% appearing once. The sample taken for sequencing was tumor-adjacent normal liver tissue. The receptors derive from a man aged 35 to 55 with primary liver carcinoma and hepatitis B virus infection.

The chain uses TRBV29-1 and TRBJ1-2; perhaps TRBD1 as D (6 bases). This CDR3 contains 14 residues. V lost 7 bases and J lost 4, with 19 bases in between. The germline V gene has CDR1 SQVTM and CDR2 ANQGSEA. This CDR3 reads CSAKFGQLIYGYTF. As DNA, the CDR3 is TGCAGCGCCAAGTTTGGACAGTTGATCTATGGCTACACCTTC.

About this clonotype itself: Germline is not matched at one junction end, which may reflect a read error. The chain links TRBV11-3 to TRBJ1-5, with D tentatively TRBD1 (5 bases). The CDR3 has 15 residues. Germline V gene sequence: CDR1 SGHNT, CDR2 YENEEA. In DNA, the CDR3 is TGCGCCAGCAGCTTAGATCTGGGGGTAGCTCAGCCCCACCATTTT. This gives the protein CASSLDLGVAQPHHF. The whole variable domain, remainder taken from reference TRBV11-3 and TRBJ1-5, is EAGVVQSPRYKIIEKKQPVAFWCNPISGHNTLYWYLQNLGQGPELLIRYENEEAVDDSQLPKDRFSAERLKGVDSTLKIQPAELGDSAVYLCASSLDLGVAQPHHFGDGTRLSIL.

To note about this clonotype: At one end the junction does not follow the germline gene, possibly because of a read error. The CDR3 nucleotides read TGCAGCGTTCGGGTGGGGTGGGGAATGTACACTGAAGCTTTGTTT. Encoded protein: CSVRVGWGMYTEALF. The chain recombines TRBV29-1 with TRBJ1-1; D unresolved. In germline, CDR1 is SQVTM, CDR2 ANQGSEA. The CDR3 is 15 amino acids.

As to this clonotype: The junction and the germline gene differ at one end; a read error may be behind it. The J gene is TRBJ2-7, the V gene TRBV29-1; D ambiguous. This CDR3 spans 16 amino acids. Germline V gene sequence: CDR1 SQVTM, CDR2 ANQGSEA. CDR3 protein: CGAMTSWTGTPYEQYF. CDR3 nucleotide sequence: TGCGGCGCCATGACTTCTTGGACCGGCACTCCCTACGAGCAGTATTTC.

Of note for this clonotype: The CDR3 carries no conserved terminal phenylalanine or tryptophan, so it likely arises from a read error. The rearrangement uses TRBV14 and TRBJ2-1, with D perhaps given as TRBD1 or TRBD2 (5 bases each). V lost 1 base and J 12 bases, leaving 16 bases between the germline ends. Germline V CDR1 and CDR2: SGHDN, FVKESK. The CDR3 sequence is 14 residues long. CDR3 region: CASSQGRASRGQFP. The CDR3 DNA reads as TGTGCCAGCAGCCAAGGAAGGGCGTCGAGGGGGCAGTTCCCC.

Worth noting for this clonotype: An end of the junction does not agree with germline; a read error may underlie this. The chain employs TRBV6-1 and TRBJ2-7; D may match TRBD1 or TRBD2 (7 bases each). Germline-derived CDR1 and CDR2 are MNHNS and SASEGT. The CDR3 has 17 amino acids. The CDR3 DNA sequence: TGTGACAGCAGTGAGGGGGCCGGCGGGGGTAACGTGTACGAGCAGTACTTC. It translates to CDSSEGAGGGNVYEQYF.

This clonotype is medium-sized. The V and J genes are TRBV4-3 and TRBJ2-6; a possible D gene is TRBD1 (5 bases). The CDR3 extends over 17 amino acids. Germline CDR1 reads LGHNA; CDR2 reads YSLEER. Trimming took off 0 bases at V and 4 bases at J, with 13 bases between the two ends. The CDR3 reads CASSQDGSGRGANVLTF. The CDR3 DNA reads TGCGCCAGCAGCCAAGATGGGTCAGGGCGCGGGGCCAACGTCCTGACTTTC.

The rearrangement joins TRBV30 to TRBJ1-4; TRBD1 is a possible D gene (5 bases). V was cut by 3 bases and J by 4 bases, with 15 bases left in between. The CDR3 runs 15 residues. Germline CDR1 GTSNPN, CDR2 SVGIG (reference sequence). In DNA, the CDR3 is TGTGCCTGGAGGGCCGTGGGGCAGCGTAATGAAAAACTGTTTTTT. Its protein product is CAWRAVGQRNEKLFF.

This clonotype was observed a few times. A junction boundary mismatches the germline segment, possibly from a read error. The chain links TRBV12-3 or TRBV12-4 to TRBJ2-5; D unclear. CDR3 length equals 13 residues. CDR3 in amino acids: CACSLVQGETQYF. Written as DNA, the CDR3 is TGTGCCTGCAGTTTGGTGCAAGGGGAGACCCAGTACTTC.

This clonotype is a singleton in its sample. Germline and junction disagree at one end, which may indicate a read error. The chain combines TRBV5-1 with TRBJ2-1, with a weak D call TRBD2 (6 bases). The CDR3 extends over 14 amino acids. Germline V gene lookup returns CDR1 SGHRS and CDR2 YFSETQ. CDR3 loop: CARSTLAAHNEQVF. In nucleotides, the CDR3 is TGCGCCAGAAGCACCTTAGCGGCACACAATGAGCAGGTCTTC.

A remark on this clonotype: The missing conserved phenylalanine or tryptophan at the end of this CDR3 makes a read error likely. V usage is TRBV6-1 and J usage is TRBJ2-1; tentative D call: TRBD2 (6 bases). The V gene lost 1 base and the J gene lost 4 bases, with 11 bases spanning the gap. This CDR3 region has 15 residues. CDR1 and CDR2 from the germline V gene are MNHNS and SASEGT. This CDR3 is CASSEEMGGYNEQFL. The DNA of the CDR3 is TGTGCCAGCAGTGAAGAAATGGGAGGATACAATGAGCAGTTCCTC.

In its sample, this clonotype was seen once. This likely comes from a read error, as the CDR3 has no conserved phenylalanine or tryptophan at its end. In nucleotides, the CDR3 is TGTGCCAGCAGTACCGTAGCGGTATGGGTAAACAATGAGCAGTTCTGC. This sequence encodes CASSTVAVWVNNEQFC. V gene TRBV14 combines with J gene TRBJ2-1; D might be TRBD2 (6 bases). The germline V gene encodes CDR1 SGHDN and CDR2 FVKESK. The CDR3 runs 16 residues. Deletions cut 6 bases from V and 5 bases from J, with 20 bases between.

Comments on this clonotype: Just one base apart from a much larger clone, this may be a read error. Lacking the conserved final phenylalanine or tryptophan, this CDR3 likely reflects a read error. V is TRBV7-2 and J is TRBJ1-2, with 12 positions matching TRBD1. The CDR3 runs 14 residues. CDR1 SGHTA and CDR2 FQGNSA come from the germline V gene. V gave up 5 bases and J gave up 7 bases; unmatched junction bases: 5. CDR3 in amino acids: CASSPGQGAIGYTI. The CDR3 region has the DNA TGTGCCAGCAGCCCGGGACAGGGGGCGATTGGCTACACCATC.

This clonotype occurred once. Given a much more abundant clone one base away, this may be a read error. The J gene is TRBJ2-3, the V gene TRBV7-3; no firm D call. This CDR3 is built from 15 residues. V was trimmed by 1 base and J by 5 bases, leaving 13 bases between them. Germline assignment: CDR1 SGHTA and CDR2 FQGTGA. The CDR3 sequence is CASSLMGANVDTQYF. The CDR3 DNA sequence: TGTGCCAGCAGCTTAATGGGTGCAAACGTAGATACGCAGTATTTT. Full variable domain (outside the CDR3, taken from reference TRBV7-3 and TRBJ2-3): GAGVSQTPSNKVTEKGKYVELRCDPISGHTALYWYRQSLGQGPEFLIYFQGTGAADDSGLPNDRFFAVRPEGSVSTLKIQRTERGDSAVYLCASSLMGANVDTQYFGPGTRLTVL.

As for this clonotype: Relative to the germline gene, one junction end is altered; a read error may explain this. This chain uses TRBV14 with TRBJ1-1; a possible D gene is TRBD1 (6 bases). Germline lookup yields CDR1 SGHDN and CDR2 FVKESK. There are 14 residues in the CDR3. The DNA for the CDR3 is TGTGTCAGCAGAGAGACTAGGGGGAACACTGAATCTTTCTTT. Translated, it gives CVSRETRGNTESFF.

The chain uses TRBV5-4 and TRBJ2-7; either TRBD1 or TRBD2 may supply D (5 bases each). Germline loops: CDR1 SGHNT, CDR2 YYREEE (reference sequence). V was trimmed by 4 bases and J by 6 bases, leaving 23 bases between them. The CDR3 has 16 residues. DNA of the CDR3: TGTGCCAGCAGCGAGATTAGCGTAGGTCGAGGGGCCGAGCAGTACTTC. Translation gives CASSEISVGRGAEQYF.

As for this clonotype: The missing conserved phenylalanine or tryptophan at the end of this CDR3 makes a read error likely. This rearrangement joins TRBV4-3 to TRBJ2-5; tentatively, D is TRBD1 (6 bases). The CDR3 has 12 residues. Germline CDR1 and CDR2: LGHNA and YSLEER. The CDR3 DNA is TGCGCCTGCAGCCAAGACTGGACAGTCCAGTACTCC. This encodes CACSQDWTVQYS.

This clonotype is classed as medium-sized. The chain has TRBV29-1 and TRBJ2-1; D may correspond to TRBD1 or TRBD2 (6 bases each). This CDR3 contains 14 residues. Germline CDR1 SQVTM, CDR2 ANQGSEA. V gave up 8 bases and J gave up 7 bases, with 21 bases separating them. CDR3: CSTQAWGATNEQFF. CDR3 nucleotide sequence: TGCAGCACCCAAGCATGGGGGGCTACAAATGAGCAGTTCTTC.

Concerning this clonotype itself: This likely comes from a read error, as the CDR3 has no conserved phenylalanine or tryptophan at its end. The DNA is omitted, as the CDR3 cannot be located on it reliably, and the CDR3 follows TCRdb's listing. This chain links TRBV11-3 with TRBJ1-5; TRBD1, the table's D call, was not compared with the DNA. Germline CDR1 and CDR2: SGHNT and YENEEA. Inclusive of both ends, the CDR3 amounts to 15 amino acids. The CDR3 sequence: CASSLDLGVAQPLHL.

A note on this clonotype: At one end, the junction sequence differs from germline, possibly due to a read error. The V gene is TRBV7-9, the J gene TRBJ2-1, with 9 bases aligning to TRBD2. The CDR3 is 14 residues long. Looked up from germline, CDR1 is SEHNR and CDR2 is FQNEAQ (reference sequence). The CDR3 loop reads CASSSSGTANEQLF. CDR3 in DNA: TGTGCCAGCAGTTCTAGCGGGACGGCTAATGAGCAGTTATTC.

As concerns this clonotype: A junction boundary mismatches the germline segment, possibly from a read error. CDR3 coding DNA: TGTGCCAGCAGTGAACAGCCCAAGGTTGGGGCCAAAGTCCTGACTTTC. Translating it yields CASSEQPKVGAKVLTF. The rearrangement links TRBV6-1 to TRBJ2-6, with D possibly TRBD1 on 5 matching bases. This CDR3 has 16 amino acids. Germline CDR1 reads MNHNS; CDR2 reads SASEGT.

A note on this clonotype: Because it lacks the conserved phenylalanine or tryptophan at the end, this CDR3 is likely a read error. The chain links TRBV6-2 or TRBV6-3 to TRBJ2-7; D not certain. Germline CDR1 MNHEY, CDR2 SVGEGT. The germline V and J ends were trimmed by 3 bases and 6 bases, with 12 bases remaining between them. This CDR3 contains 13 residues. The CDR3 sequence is CASSYGVPFEQYL. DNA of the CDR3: TGTGCCAGCAGTTATGGGGTACCCTTCGAGCAGTACTTA.

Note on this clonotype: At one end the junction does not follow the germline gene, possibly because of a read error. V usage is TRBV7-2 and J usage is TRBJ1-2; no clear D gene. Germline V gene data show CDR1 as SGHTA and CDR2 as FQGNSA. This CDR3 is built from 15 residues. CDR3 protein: CTSSLEPENAYGYIF. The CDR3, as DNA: TGTACCAGCAGCTTAGAACCGGAGAACGCCTATGGCTACATCTTC.

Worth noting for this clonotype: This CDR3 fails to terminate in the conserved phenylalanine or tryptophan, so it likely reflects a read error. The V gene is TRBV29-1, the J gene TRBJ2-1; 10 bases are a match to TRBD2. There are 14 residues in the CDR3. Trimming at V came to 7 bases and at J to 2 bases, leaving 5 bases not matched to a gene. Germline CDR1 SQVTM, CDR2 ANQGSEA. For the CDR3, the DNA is TGCAGCGGGAGGACTAGCGGAGCCTACAATGAGCAGTTCTCC. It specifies CSGRTSGAYNEQFS.

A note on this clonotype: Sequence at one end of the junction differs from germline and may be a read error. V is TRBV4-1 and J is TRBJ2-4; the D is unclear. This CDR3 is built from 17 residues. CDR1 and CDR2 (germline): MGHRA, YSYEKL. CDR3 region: CASSQDPGANAKNIQYF. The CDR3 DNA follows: TGTGCCAGCAGCCAAGATCCCGGTGCAAATGCCAAAAACATTCAGTATTTC.

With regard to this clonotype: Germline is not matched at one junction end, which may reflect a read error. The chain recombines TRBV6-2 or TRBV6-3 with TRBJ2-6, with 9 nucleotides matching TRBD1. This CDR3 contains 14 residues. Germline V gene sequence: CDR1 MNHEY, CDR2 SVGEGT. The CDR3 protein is CTSSLLGQGYVLTF. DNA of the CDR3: TGTACCAGCAGTCTACTGGGACAGGGTTACGTCCTGACTTTC.